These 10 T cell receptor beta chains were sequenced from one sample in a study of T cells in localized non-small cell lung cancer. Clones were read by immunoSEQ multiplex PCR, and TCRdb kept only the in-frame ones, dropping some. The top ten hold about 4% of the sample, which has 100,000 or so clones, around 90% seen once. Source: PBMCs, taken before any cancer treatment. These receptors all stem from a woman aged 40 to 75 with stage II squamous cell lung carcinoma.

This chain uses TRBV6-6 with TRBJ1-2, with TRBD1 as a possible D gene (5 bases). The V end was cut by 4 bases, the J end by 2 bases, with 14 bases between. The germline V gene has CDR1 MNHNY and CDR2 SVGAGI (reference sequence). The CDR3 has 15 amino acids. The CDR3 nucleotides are TGTGCCAGCAGTTCCCCGGGGCACCGAAACTATGGCTACACCTTC. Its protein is CASSSPGHRNYGYTF.

Written as DNA, the CDR3 is TGCGCCAGCAGTCTCGTAGCGGGAGGGCGCGAGCAGTACTTC. Translation: CASSLVAGGREQYF. The V and J genes are TRBV4-1 and TRBJ2-7, with 11 positions matching TRBD2. The germline V gene encodes CDR1 MGHRA and CDR2 YSYEKL. Germline trimming cut 6 bases from V and 6 bases from J; bases unmatched to any gene: 7. The CDR3 length is 14 residues.

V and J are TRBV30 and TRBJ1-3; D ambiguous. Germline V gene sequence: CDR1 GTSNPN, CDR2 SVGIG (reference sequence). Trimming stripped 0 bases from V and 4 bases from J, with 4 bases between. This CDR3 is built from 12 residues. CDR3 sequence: CAWSVSGNTIYF. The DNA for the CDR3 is TGTGCCTGGAGTGTATCCGGAAACACCATATATTTT.

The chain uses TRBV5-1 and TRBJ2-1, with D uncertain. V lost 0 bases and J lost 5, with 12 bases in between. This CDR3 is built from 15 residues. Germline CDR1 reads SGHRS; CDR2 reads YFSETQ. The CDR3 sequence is CASSLVTNTNNEQFF. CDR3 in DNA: TGCGCCAGCAGCTTGGTAACAAACACTAACAATGAGCAGTTCTTC.

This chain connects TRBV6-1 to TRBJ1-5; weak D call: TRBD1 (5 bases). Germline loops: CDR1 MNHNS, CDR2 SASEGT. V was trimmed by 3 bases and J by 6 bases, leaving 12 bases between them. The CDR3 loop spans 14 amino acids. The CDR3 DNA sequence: TGTGCCAGCAGTGATGGGAGGGGAACTCAGCCCCAGCATTTT. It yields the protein CASSDGRGTQPQHF.

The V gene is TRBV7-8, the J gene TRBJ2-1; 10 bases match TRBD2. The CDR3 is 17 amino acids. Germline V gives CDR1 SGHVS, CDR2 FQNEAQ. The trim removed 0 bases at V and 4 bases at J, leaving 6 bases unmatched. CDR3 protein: CASSLASLAGVYNEQFF. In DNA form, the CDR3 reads TGTGCCAGCAGCTTAGCAAGTCTAGCGGGGGTTTACAATGAGCAGTTCTTC.

CDR3 sequence reads: CASSRTSGTYNEQFF. The DNA of the CDR3 is TGTGCCAGCAGTCGGACTAGCGGGACTTACAATGAGCAGTTCTTC. J is TRBJ2-1 and V is TRBV6-5; 12 nucleotides align to TRBD2. The germline V gene has CDR1 MNHEY and CDR2 SVGAGI. Germline trimming cut 5 bases from V and 4 bases from J; bases unmatched to any gene: 3. The CDR3 extends over 15 amino acids.

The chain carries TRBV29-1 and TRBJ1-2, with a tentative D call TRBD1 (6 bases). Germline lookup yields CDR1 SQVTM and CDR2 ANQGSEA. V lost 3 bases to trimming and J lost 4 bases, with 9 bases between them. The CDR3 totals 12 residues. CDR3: CSVEGGPYGYTF. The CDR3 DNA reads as TGCAGCGTTGAGGGGGGGCCCTATGGCTACACCTTC.

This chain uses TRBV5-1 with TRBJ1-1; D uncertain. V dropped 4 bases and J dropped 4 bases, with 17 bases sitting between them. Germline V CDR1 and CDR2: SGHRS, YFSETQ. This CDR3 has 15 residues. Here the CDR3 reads CASSDLRKRSTEAFF. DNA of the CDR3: TGCGCCAGCAGCGACCTCCGGAAAAGGAGCACTGAAGCTTTCTTT. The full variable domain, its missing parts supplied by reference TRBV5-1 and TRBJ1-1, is KAGVTQTPRYLIKTRGQQVTLSCSPISGHRSVSWYQQTPGQGLQFLFEYFSETQRNKGNFPGRFSGRQFSNSRSEMNVSTLELGDSALYLCASSDLRKRSTEAFFGQGTRLTVV.

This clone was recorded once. As DNA, the CDR3 is TGTGCCAGCAGCTTGAGGATCCTGGGACAGTGGACTGAAGCTTTCTTT. Translated: CASSLRILGQWTEAFF. The J gene is TRBJ1-1, the V gene TRBV5-6, with 7 bases aligning to TRBD1. Germline lookup yields CDR1 SGHDT and CDR2 YYEEEE. The CDR3 totals 16 residues. Germline trimming cut 1 base from V and 5 bases from J; bases unmatched to any gene: 11.